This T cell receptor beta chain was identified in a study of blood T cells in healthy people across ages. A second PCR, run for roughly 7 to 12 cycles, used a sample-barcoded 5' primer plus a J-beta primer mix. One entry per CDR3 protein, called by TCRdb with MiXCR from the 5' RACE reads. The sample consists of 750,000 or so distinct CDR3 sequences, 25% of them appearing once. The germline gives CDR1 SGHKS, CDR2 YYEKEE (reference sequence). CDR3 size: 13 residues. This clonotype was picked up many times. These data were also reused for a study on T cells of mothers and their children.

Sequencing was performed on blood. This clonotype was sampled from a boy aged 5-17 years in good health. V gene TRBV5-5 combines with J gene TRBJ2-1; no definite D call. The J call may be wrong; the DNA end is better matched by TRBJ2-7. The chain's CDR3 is CASSLTGFYEQYF. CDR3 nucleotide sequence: TGTGCCAGCAGCTTGACTGGCTTCTACGAGCAGTACTTC.